This is a list of T cell receptor beta chains from one sample in a study of cytomegalovirus exposure and HLA in healthy donors. Repertoires were generated with immunoSEQ multiplex PCR, while TCRdb's copy carries only in-frame clones and drops some. The sample shows over 130,000 clones, 79% of them seen only once. Sequenced: PBMCs. The receptors come from a man aged 50 or older in good health and CMV-seropositive. Both conserved end residues are part of each CDR3. Fields, in order: D gene, V gene, CDR3 length, J gene, clone size, CDR3 DNA, CDR3 protein. A D gene is named only where the DNA matches it firmly. Not every row has a clone size; where given, it reads once, few, many or a size class.

d_gene: TRBD1
v_gene: TRBV18
len: 13
j_gene: TRBJ2-7
abundance: NA
CDR3nt: TGTGCCAGCTCACGAGAGAGGACAGGCCGGCAGTACTTC
CDR3aa: CASSRERTGRQYF

d_gene: TRBD1
v_gene: TRBV2
len: 15
j_gene: TRBJ1-6
abundance: NA
CDR3nt: TGTGCCAGCAGCGGGACAGGGAACTATAATTCACCCCTCCACTTT
CDR3aa: CASSGTGNYNSPLHF

d_gene: NA
v_gene: TRBV7-8
len: 13
j_gene: TRBJ2-5
abundance: NA
CDR3nt: TGTGCCAGCACCGCACAGGTTCAAGAGACCCAGTACTTC
CDR3aa: CASTAQVQETQYF

d_gene: NA
v_gene: TRBV5-1
len: 13
j_gene: TRBJ2-7
abundance: NA
CDR3nt: TGCGCCAGCATCCCCGACTACTCCTACGAGCAGTACTTC
CDR3aa: CASIPDYSYEQYF

d_gene: NA
v_gene: TRBV19
len: 15
j_gene: TRBJ2-2
abundance: NA
CDR3nt: TGTGCCAGTAGTACGAACTTGCAGAACACCGGGGAGCTGTTTTTT
CDR3aa: CASSTNLQNTGELFF

d_gene: TRBD2
v_gene: TRBV7-2
len: 14
j_gene: TRBJ2-3
abundance: NA
CDR3nt: TGTGCCAGCAGTCCCGGGAGGCTGGTGGATACGCAGTATTTT
CDR3aa: CASSPGRLVDTQYF

d_gene: NA
v_gene: TRBV7-3
len: 14
j_gene: TRBJ2-1
abundance: NA
CDR3nt: TGTGCCAGCAGCCCCTACTCCACCTACAATGAGCAGTTCTTC
CDR3aa: CASSPYSTYNEQFF

d_gene: NA
v_gene: TRBV5-5
len: 15
j_gene: TRBJ2-5
abundance: NA
CDR3nt: TGTGCCAGCAGCCAACCCATGGGGGGCCAAGAGACCCAGTACTTC
CDR3aa: CASSQPMGGQETQYF

d_gene: NA
v_gene: TRBV10-3
len: 12
j_gene: TRBJ2-7
abundance: NA
CDR3nt: TGTGCCATCGGGAGGGGACAGGACGACCTCTTCTTC
CDR3aa: CAIGRGQDDLFF

d_gene: TRBD1
v_gene: TRBV2
len: 18
j_gene: TRBJ1-2
abundance: NA
CDR3nt: TGTGCCAGCAGTGGTCCGGATGACAGGGAATTAATACGCTATGGCTACACCTTC
CDR3aa: CASSGPDDRELIRYGYTF

d_gene: TRBD1
v_gene: TRBV28
len: 15
j_gene: TRBJ1-1
abundance: once
CDR3nt: TGTGCCAGCAGCCCCAGGGGGGCCGGGGGCACTGAAGCTTTCTTT
CDR3aa: CASSPRGAGGTEAFF

d_gene: TRBD1
v_gene: TRBV5-1
len: 19
j_gene: TRBJ1-1
abundance: NA
CDR3nt: TGCGCCAGCAGCTTGGCCGAGGACAGGGGGTTCCCTATGAACACTGAAGCTTTCTTT
CDR3aa: CASSLAEDRGFPMNTEAFF

d_gene: NA
v_gene: TRBV10-2
len: 12
j_gene: TRBJ1-6
abundance: few
CDR3nt: TGCGCCAGCAGTGCCAGGGAAACACCCCTCCACTTT
CDR3aa: CASSARETPLHF

d_gene: TRBD1
v_gene: TRBV6-1
len: 15
j_gene: TRBJ1-5
abundance: NA
CDR3nt: TGTGCCAGCAGGGACAGGGGGTATAGCAATCAGCCCCAGCATTTT
CDR3aa: CASRDRGYSNQPQHF

d_gene: TRBD2
v_gene: TRBV25-1
len: 13
j_gene: TRBJ2-7
abundance: NA
CDR3nt: TGTGTACTAGCGGGAGGGCCGCCCTACGAGCAGTACTTC
CDR3aa: CVLAGGPPYEQYF

d_gene: TRBD1
v_gene: TRBV28
len: 15
j_gene: TRBJ1-6
abundance: few
CDR3nt: TGTGCCAGCAGTCCTGTCGACAGGGATAATTCACCCCTCCACTTT
CDR3aa: CASSPVDRDNSPLHF